This passage covers 27 T cell receptor beta chains from one sample sequenced in a study of blood T cell repertoires in COVID-19. Sequencing used immunoSEQ multiplex PCR; TCRdb keeps in-frame clones, though not all of them. This sample has around 100,000 clones, with nearly 90% found just once. Sequenced input: peripheral blood. The receptors stem from a man in his forties or fifties with active COVID-19.

The J gene is TRBJ2-3, the V gene TRBV2, with 8 nucleotides matching TRBD2. After removal of 8 bases from V and 2 bases from J, the junction contained 9 bases not matched to a gene. Germline CDR1 SNHLY, CDR2 FYNNEI. The CDR3 is made up of 15 amino acids. CDR3 region: CASCTSGTSTDTQYF. The CDR3, as DNA: TGTGCCAGCTGCACTAGCGGTACATCCACAGATACGCAGTATTTT.

This clone was seen a single time. The chain uses TRBV30 and TRBJ1-4; D is uncertain. Trimming removed 3 bases from V and 4 bases from J, with 3 bases in between. The germline gives CDR1 GTSNPN, CDR2 SVGIG (reference sequence). The CDR3 has 11 residues. The CDR3 DNA reads TGTGCCTGGAGCCGTAATGAAAAACTGTTTTTT. This translates into CAWSRNEKLFF.

The genes are TRBV7-9 and TRBJ2-3, with TRBD1 matching over 7 bases. CDR1 is SEHNR and CDR2 is FQNEAQ in the germline V gene (reference sequence). V trimming: 5 bases; J trimming: 3 bases; junction bases outside the gene matches: 8. CDR3 length: 15 residues. CDR3: CASSRDRSWTDTQYF. For the CDR3, the DNA is TGTGCCAGCAGCAGGGACAGAAGCTGGACAGATACGCAGTATTTT.

On this clone: Other DNA sequences in this specimen translate into the identical CDR3. V gene TRBV5-1 combines with J gene TRBJ1-1; 8 nucleotides align to TRBD1. The CDR3 is 15 amino acids. The V gene's germline CDR1 is SGHRS and CDR2 YFSETQ. Trimming at V came to 0 bases and at J to 1 base, leaving 2 bases not matched to a gene. DNA for the CDR3: TGCGCCAGCAGCTTGGTCGGGACAGGGAACACTGAAGCTTTCTTT. Its protein product is CASSLVGTGNTEAFF.

J is TRBJ2-7 and V is TRBV5-6, with 7 positions matching TRBD1. Trimming removed 4 bases from V and 4 bases from J; junction bases left unmatched: 11. This CDR3 has 15 amino acids. CDR1 is SGHDT and CDR2 is YYEEEE in the germline V gene. DNA of the CDR3: TGTGCCAGCAGCAGAGCCGGGACAGCTTTATACGAGCAGTACTTC. The encoded protein is CASSRAGTALYEQYF. Using reference TRBV5-6 and TRBJ2-7 for the parts outside the CDR3, the full variable domain is DAGVTQSPTHLIKTRGQQVTLRCSPKSGHDTVSWYQQALGQGPQFIFQYYEEEERQRGNFPDRFSGHQFPNYSSELNVNALLLGDSALYLCASSRAGTALYEQYFGPGTRLTVT.

This clone was recorded once. The gene calls are TRBV5-4 and TRBJ2-5; TRBD2 matches at 7 bases. The germline V gene has CDR1 SGHNT and CDR2 YYREEE (reference sequence). The CDR3 has 16 amino acids. Trimming took 3 bases from V and 4 from J; bases not matched to a gene: 12. CDR3 sequence (DNA): TGTGCCAGCAGCTATGACCCGGGACTACAAAGAGAGACCCAGTACTTC. It yields the protein CASSYDPGLQRETQYF.

The rearrangement joins TRBV19 to TRBJ1-6; TRBD1 agrees at 8 bases. This CDR3 region has 15 residues. Germline V gene sequence: CDR1 LNHDA, CDR2 SQIVND (reference sequence). V lost 7 bases, J lost 7 bases, and 9 bases stayed unmatched. The CDR3 DNA follows: TGTGCCAGTACCGGGTCGGACAGGGTCAATTCACCCCTCCACTTT. This encodes CASTGSDRVNSPLHF.

This chain links TRBV5-1 with TRBJ2-7, with D possibly matching TRBD2 (7 bases). Trimming removed 0 bases from V and 1 base from J, with 14 bases in between. The CDR3 totals 16 residues. CDR1 is SGHRS and CDR2 is YFSETQ in the germline V gene. This CDR3 reads CASSLEGGGFSYEQYF. CDR3 nucleotide sequence: TGCGCCAGCAGCTTGGAAGGCGGGGGCTTTTCCTACGAGCAGTACTTC.

This chain joins TRBV5-1 and TRBJ2-3, with TRBD1 identical over 9 bases. V lost 4 bases and J lost 5; bases outside the gene matches: 14. The germline gives CDR1 SGHRS, CDR2 YFSETQ. This CDR3 is 17 amino acids long. For the CDR3, the DNA is TGCGCCAGCAGCGGATGGCGGGGGACAGGGATTGGAGATACGCAGTATTTT. Encoded protein: CASSGWRGTGIGDTQYF.

In its sample, this clone was seen a few times. The chain links TRBV11-2 to TRBJ2-7, with D unresolved. Germline CDR1 reads SGHAT; CDR2 reads FQNNGV. The CDR3 is 12 residues long. V lost 0 bases to trimming and J lost 6 bases, with 6 bases between them. CDR3 sequence: CASSLDWLEQYF. DNA of the CDR3: TGTGCCAGCAGCTTAGATTGGCTCGAGCAGTACTTC. Using reference TRBV11-2 and TRBJ2-7 for the parts outside the CDR3, the full variable domain is EAGVAQSPRYKIIEKRQSVAFWCNPISGHATLYWYQQILGQGPKLLIQFQNNGVVDDSQLPKDRFSAERLKGVDSTLKIQPAKLEDSAVYLCASSLDWLEQYFGPGTRLTVT.

J is TRBJ2-3 and V is TRBV3-1 (or the pseudogene TRBV3-2), with 9 bases matching TRBD1. CDR3 length: 17 amino acids. CDR1 and CDR2 (germline): LGHDT, YNNKEL (reference sequence). V trimming: 1 base; J trimming: 4 bases; junction bases outside the gene matches: 9. This CDR3 is CASSQGTGVSRADTQYF. In nucleotides, the CDR3 is TGTGCCAGCAGCCAAGGGACAGGGGTCTCTCGGGCAGATACGCAGTATTTT.

This clone came up once. V is TRBV3-1 (or the pseudogene TRBV3-2) and J is TRBJ2-1, with 9 nucleotides matching TRBD2. Germline values: CDR1 LGHDT, CDR2 YNNKEL (reference sequence). The CDR3 length is 14 residues. Germline trimming cut 0 bases from V and 9 bases from J; bases unmatched to any gene: 3. Written as DNA, the CDR3 is TGTGCCAGCAGCCAAGATGGCGGGGGGGCTGAGCAGTTCTTC. This encodes CASSQDGGGAEQFF.

This clone was observed a single time. CDR3 in amino acids: CASSLDRGTEAFF. In DNA form, the CDR3 reads TGTGCCAGCAGCCTTGACAGGGGCACTGAAGCTTTCTTT. The rearrangement links TRBV6-5 to TRBJ1-1; 8 positions agree with TRBD1. Losses at the gene ends were 6 bases for V and 4 bases for J; bases not matched to a gene: 4. This CDR3 has 13 residues. The germline V gene encodes CDR1 MNHEY and CDR2 SVGAGI.

This clone occurred once. The CDR3 DNA reads TGTGCCAGCAGTGAGGACTTCACTGAAGCTTTCTTT. It translates to CASSEDFTEAFF. The rearrangement joins TRBV12-3 or TRBV12-4 to TRBJ1-1, with D hard to call. V shed 5 bases and J shed 4 bases, with 8 bases lying between them. The CDR3 has 12 amino acids.

The V call is TRBV2, the J call TRBJ2-7, with TRBD2 matching over 9 bases. This CDR3 is 15 amino acids long. Germline V lookup: CDR1 SNHLY, CDR2 FYNNEI. V shed 4 bases and J 3 bases; nucleotides not matched to a gene: 7. CDR3 sequence: CASSGAGGGGYEQYF. The DNA of the CDR3 is TGTGCCAGCAGTGGTGCGGGAGGGGGGGGCTACGAGCAGTACTTC.

The chain couples TRBV30 to TRBJ2-1, with 8 positions matching TRBD2. Germline trimming cut 0 bases from V and 6 bases from J; bases unmatched to any gene: 13. The CDR3 is 17 residues long. CDR1 is GTSNPN and CDR2 is SVGIG in the germline V gene (reference sequence). The CDR3 region is CAWSVVSGGGGSNEQFF. CDR3 DNA sequence: TGTGCCTGGAGTGTAGTAAGCGGTGGCGGGGGGAGCAATGAGCAGTTCTTC.

V gene TRBV3-1 (or the pseudogene TRBV3-2) combines with J gene TRBJ2-3, with TRBD2 matching 14 bases. The CDR3 contains 18 residues. The ends lost 1 base at V and 5 bases at J; junction bases unmatched: 8. Per the germline V gene, CDR1 is LGHDT and CDR2 is YNNKEL (reference sequence). CDR3 sequence: CASSQGLAGGPMVDTQYF. In nucleotides, the CDR3 is TGTGCCAGCAGCCAAGGACTAGCGGGGGGGCCTATGGTAGATACGCAGTATTTT.

The rearrangement joins TRBV6-5 to TRBJ1-2; 7 positions match TRBD1. V trimming: 6 bases; J trimming: 4 bases; junction bases outside the gene matches: 5. Germline values: CDR1 MNHEY, CDR2 SVGAGI. This CDR3 region has 13 residues. CDR3: CASRPRDSYGYTF. CDR3 coding DNA: TGTGCCAGCAGGCCACGGGACAGCTATGGCTACACCTTC.

The chain is built from TRBV6-1 and TRBJ1-1, with a possible D match to TRBD1 (5 bases). This CDR3 has 16 amino acids. Germline V gene sequence: CDR1 MNHNS, CDR2 SASEGT. Deletions cut 2 bases from V and 1 base from J, with 14 bases between. The CDR3 DNA reads TGTGCCAGCAGTGAATTTGGGGGAGGCCGGAACACTGAAGCTTTCTTT. Translating it yields CASSEFGGGRNTEAFF.

V and J are TRBV9 and TRBJ2-3, with 7 bases lining up with TRBD2. The junction had 7 bases not matched to a gene; V was cut back by 4 bases and J by 2 bases. The CDR3 spans 15 residues. Germline V gene data show CDR1 as SGDLS and CDR2 as YYNGEE. CDR3 DNA sequence: TGTGCCAGCAGCCTGGGGGGGACTTACACAGATACGCAGTATTTT. Protein sequence: CASSLGGTYTDTQYF.

The chain joins TRBV7-2 to TRBJ1-1; D remains ambiguous. Germline assignment: CDR1 SGHTA and CDR2 FQGNSA. V shed 3 bases and J shed 6 bases, with 11 bases lying between them. This CDR3 has 13 residues. The CDR3 loop is CASSFSSSSEAFF. The CDR3 region has the DNA TGTGCCAGCAGCTTTTCTTCTTCTTCTGAAGCTTTCTTT.

As for this clone: The same CDR3 arises from other DNA sequences in this sample as well. CDR3 bases: TGTGCCAGCAGCTTAGGGCTAGCTGGAGATACGCAGTATTTT. As protein: CASSLGLAGDTQYF. The chain is built from TRBV7-2 and TRBJ2-3; TRBD2 might be the D (5 bases). The germline V gene encodes CDR1 SGHTA and CDR2 FQGNSA. The CDR3 contains 14 residues. V lost 1 base and J 5 bases, leaving 10 bases between the germline ends.

This chain uses TRBV4-1 with TRBJ2-7, with 8 nucleotides matching TRBD1. CDR3 length: 14 residues. The junction had 7 bases not matched to a gene; V was cut back by 4 bases and J by 5 bases. Germline CDR1 MGHRA, CDR2 YSYEKL. CDR3: CASSPGGSTNEQYF. CDR3 nucleotides: TGCGCCAGCAGCCCAGGGGGCAGCACTAACGAGCAGTACTTC.

This clone was recorded a few times. The rearrangement joins TRBV3-1 (or the pseudogene TRBV3-2) to TRBJ1-3, with D possibly matching TRBD1 (6 bases). Germline CDR1 is LGHDT and CDR2 is YNNKEL (reference sequence). This CDR3 spans 13 amino acids. V lost 8 bases, J lost 8 bases, and 16 bases lay in between. The CDR3 loop reads CASGGDMGDTIYF. Here the CDR3 DNA reads TGTGCCAGCGGGGGGGACATGGGAGACACCATATATTTT.

The chain couples TRBV7-3 to TRBJ2-3; D is possibly TRBD1 (5 bases). The CDR3 consists of 15 residues. The V and J ends lost 0 bases and 2 bases respectively, with 9 bases between them. In germline, CDR1 is SGHTA, CDR2 FQGTGA. The CDR3 loop is CASSLTGLTTDTQYF. For the CDR3, the DNA is TGTGCCAGCAGCTTAACGGGGCTAACCACAGATACGCAGTATTTT.

The V gene is TRBV9, the J gene TRBJ2-1; D may be TRBD2 (6 bases). The CDR3 contains 12 residues. CDR1 is SGDLS and CDR2 is YYNGEE in the germline V gene. V lost 3 bases, J lost 6 bases, and 7 bases lay in between. The DNA of the CDR3 is TGTGCCAGCAGCGCGGGGGTCAATGAGCAGTTCTTC. Translation: CASSAGVNEQFF. Supplemented by reference TRBV9 and TRBJ2-1, the full variable domain reads DSGVTQTPKHLITATGQRVTLRCSPRSGDLSVYWYQQSLDQGLQFLIQYYNGEERAKGNILERFSAQQFPDLHSELNLSSLELGDSALYFCASSAGVNEQFFGPGTRLTVL.

V gene TRBV6-5 combines with J gene TRBJ1-1; 11 bases match TRBD1. Germline CDR1 and CDR2: MNHEY and SVGAGI. The CDR3 has 15 residues. The V segment lost 5 bases and the J segment 2 bases; nucleotides outside the gene matches: 4. The CDR3 bases are TGTGCCAGCAGTCCCGGGACAGGGGGAAACACTGAAGCTTTCTTT. Translating it yields CASSPGTGGNTEAFF.